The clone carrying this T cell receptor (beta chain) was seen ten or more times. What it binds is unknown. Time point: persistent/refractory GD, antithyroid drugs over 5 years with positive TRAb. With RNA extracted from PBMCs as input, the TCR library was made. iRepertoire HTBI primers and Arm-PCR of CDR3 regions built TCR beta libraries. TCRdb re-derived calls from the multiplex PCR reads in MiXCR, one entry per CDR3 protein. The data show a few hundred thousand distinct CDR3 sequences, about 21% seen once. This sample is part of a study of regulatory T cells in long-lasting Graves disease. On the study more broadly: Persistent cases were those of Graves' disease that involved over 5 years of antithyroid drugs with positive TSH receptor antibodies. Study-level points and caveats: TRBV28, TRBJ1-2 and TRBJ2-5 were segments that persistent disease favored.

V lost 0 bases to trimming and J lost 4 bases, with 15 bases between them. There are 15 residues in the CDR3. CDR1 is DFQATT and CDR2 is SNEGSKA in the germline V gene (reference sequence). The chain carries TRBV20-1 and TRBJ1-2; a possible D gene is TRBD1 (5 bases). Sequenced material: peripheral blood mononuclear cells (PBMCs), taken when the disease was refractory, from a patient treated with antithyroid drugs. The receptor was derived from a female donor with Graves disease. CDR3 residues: CSARDPGGAPYGYTF. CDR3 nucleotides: TGCAGTGCTAGAGATCCAGGCGGGGCCCCCTATGGCTACACCTTC.